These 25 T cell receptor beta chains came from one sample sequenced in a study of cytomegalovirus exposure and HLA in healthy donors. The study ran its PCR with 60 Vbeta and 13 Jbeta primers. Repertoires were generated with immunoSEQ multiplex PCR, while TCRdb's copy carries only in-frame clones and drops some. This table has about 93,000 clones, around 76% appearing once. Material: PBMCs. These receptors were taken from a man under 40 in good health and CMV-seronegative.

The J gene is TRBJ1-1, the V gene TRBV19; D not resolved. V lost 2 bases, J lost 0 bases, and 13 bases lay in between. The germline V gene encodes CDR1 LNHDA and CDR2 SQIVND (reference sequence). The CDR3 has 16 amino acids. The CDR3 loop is CASSIKLGVVNTEAFF. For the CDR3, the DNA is TGTGCCAGTAGTATAAAACTCGGGGTGGTGAACACTGAAGCTTTCTTT.

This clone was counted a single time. CDR3 residues: CASSRGIGNQPQHF. The DNA for the CDR3 is TGCGCCAGCAGCCGAGGGATTGGCAATCAGCCCCAGCATTTT. V is TRBV4-1 and J is TRBJ1-5; D remains ambiguous. This CDR3 has 14 residues. Between the trimmed V and J ends, which lost 4 bases and 2 bases, there was a span of 9 bases. Germline CDR1 is MGHRA and CDR2 is YSYEKL.

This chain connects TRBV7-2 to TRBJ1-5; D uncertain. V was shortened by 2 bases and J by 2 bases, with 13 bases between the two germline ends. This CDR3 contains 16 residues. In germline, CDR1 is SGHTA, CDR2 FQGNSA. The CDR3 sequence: CASSLWALSGNQPQHF. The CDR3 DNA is TGTGCCAGCAGCTTATGGGCCTTATCAGGCAATCAGCCCCAGCATTTT.

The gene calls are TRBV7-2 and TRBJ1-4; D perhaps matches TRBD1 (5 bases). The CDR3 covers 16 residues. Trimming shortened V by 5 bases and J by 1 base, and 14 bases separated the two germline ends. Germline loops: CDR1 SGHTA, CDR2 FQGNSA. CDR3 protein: CASSGQGSRTNEKLFF. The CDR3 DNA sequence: TGTGCCAGCAGCGGTCAGGGTAGTCGAACTAATGAAAAACTGTTTTTT.

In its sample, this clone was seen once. Written as DNA, the CDR3 is TGTGCCAGCAGTTACTCGATAGGCCAGGGCTTAGATACGCAGTATTTT. This codes for CASSYSIGQGLDTQYF. The chain recombines TRBV6-5 with TRBJ2-3; TRBD1 might be the D (5 bases). CDR1 and CDR2 from the germline V gene are MNHEY and SVGAGI. V shed 0 bases and J shed 5 bases, with 15 bases lying between them. The CDR3 spans 16 residues.

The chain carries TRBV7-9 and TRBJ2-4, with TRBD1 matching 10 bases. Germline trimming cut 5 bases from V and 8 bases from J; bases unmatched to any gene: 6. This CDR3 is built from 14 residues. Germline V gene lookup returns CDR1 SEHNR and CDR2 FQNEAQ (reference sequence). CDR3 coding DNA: TGTGCCAGCAGCATAGGGACAGGGGTAGACATTCAGTACTTC. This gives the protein CASSIGTGVDIQYF.

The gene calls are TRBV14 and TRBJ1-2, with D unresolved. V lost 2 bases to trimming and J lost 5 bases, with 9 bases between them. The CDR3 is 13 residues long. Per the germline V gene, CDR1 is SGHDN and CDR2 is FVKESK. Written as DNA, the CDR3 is TGTGCCAGCAGCCAAAGTCAGATATATGGCTACACCTTC. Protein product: CASSQSQIYGYTF.

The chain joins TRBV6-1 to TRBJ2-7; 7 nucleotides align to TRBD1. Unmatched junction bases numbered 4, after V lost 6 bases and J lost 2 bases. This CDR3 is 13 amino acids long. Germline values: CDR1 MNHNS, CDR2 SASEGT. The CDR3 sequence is CASRGQFPYEQYF. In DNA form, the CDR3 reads TGTGCCAGCAGGGGACAGTTCCCCTACGAGCAGTACTTC.

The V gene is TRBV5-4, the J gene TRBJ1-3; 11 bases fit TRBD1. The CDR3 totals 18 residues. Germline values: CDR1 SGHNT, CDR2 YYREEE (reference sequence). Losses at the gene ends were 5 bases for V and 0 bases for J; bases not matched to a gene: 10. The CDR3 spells CASRDGTGGTLSGNTIYF. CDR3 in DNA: TGTGCCAGCAGGGACGGGACAGGGGGAACTCTCTCTGGAAACACCATATATTTT.

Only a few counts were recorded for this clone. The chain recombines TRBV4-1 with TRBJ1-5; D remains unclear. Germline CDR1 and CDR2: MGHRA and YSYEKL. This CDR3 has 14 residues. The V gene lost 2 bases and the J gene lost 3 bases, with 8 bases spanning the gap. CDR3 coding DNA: TGCGCCAGCAGCCAACGGGATAACAATCAGCCCCAGCATTTT. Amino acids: CASSQRDNNQPQHF.

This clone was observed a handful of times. In DNA form, the CDR3 reads TGCGCCAGCAGCTTGGAGTCAGGGCCTGGGGCCAACGTCCTGACTTTC. Translating gives CASSLESGPGANVLTF. The rearrangement joins TRBV5-1 to TRBJ2-6; tentatively, D is TRBD1 (5 bases). This CDR3 region has 16 residues. The V end lost 0 bases, the J end lost 2 bases, and 9 bases lay between the germline ends. Germline assignment: CDR1 SGHRS and CDR2 YFSETQ.

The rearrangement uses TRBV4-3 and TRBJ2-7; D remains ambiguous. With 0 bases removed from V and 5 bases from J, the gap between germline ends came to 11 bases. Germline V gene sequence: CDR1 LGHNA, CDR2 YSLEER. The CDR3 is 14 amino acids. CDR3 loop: CASSQDPGTHEQYF. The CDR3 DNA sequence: TGCGCCAGCAGCCAAGATCCGGGTACCCACGAGCAGTACTTC.

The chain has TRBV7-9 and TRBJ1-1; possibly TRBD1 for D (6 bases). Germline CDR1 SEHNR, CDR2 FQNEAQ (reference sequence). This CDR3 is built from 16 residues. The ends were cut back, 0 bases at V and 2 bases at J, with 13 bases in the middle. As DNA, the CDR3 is TGTGCCAGCAGCTTAGCGGGGCAGGGGCGCAACACTGAAGCTTTCTTT. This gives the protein CASSLAGQGRNTEAFF.

The CDR3 here is CASSYRPGVPETQYF. CDR3 in DNA: TGTGCCAGCAGCTACCGGCCGGGGGTCCCAGAGACCCAGTACTTC. The V call is TRBV11-3, the J call TRBJ2-5, with D maybe TRBD2 (6 bases). The germline V and J ends were trimmed by 4 bases and 4 bases, with 16 bases remaining between them. The CDR3 consists of 15 residues. Looked up from germline, CDR1 is SGHNT and CDR2 is YENEEA.

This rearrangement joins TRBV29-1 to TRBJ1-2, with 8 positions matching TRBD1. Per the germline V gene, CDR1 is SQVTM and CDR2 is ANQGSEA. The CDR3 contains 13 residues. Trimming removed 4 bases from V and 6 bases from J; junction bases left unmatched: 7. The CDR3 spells CSVAEIRGHGYTF. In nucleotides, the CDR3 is TGCAGCGTTGCCGAGATCAGGGGGCATGGCTACACCTTC.

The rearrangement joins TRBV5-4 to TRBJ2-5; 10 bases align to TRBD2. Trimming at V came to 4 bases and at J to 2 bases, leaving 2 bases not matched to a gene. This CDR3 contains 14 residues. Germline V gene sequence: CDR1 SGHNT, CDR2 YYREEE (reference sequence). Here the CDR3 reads CASSPGLAQETQYF. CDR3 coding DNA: TGTGCCAGCAGCCCGGGACTAGCGCAAGAGACCCAGTACTTC.

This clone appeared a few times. The CDR3 sequence: CASSLSQNQPQHF. The CDR3 region has the DNA TGCGCCAGCAGCTTGAGTCAGAATCAGCCCCAGCATTTT. The chain carries TRBV5-1 and TRBJ1-5, with D hard to call. Germline V lookup: CDR1 SGHRS, CDR2 YFSETQ. Between the trimmed V and J ends, which lost 1 base and 4 bases, there was a span of 6 bases. CDR3 size: 13 residues. Full variable domain (outside the CDR3, taken from reference TRBV5-1 and TRBJ1-5): KAGVTQTPRYLIKTRGQQVTLSCSPISGHRSVSWYQQTPGQGLQFLFEYFSETQRNKGNFPGRFSGRQFSNSRSEMNVSTLELGDSALYLCASSLSQNQPQHFGDGTRLSIL.

The CDR3: CASSLTFTGELFF. CDR3 coding DNA: TGTGCCAGCAGTTTAACTTTCACCGGGGAGCTGTTTTTT. The chain joins TRBV27 to TRBJ2-2; D uncertain. The CDR3 has 13 residues. Germline-derived CDR1 and CDR2 are MNHEY and SMNVEV (reference sequence). V lost 2 bases to trimming and J lost 4 bases, with 5 bases between them.

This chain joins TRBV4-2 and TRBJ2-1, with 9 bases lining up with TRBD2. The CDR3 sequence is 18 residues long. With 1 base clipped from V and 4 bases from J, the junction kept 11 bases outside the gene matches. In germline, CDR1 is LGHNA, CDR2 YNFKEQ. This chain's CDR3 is CASSQGVSGLAGYNEQFF. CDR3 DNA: TGTGCCAGCAGCCAAGGTGTCTCAGGGCTAGCGGGGTACAATGAGCAGTTCTTC.

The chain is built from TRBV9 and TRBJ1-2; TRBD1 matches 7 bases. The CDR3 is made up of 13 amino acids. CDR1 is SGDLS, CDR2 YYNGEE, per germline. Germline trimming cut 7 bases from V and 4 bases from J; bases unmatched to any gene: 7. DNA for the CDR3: TGTGCCAGCGGGCCAGAGGGGGCCTATGGCTACACCTTC. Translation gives CASGPEGAYGYTF. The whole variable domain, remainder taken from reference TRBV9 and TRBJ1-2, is DSGVTQTPKHLITATGQRVTLRCSPRSGDLSVYWYQQSLDQGLQFLIQYYNGEERAKGNILERFSAQQFPDLHSELNLSSLELGDSALYFCASGPEGAYGYTFGSGTRLTVV.

Here the CDR3 DNA reads TGTGCCAGCAGTTTCCGCAGGGGTTACACTGAAGCTTTCTTT. Protein: CASSFRRGYTEAFF. The chain has TRBV6-5 and TRBJ1-1; D perhaps matches TRBD1 (6 bases). The CDR3 runs 14 residues. The ends were cut back, 4 bases at V and 3 bases at J, with 12 bases in the middle. The germline CDR1 and CDR2 sequences are MNHEY and SVGAGI.

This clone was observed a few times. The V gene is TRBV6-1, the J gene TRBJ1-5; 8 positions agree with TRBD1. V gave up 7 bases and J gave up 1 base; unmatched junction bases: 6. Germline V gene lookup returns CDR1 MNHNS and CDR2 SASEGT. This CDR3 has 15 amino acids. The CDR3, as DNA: TGTGCCAGCAACGCCGACAGGGGAAGCAATCAGCCCCAGCATTTT. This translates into CASNADRGSNQPQHF.

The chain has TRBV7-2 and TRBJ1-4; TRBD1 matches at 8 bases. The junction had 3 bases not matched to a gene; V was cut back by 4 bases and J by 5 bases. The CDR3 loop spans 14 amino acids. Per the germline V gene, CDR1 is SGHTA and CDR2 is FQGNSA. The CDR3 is CASSYRQGNEKLFF. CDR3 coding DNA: TGTGCCAGCAGCTATAGACAGGGGAATGAAAAACTGTTTTTT. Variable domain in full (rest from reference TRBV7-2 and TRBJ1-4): GAGVSQSPSNKVTEKGKDVELRCDPISGHTALYWYRQSLGQGLEFLIYFQGNSAPDKSGLPSDRFSAERTGGSVSTLTIQRTQQEDSAVYLCASSYRQGNEKLFFGSGTQLSVL.

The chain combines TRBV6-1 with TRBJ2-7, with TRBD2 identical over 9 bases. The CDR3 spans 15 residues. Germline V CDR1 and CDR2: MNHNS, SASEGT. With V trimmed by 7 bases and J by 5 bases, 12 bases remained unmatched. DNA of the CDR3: TGTGCCAGCAACACTGTGAGTAGCGGGAGCCACGAGCAGTACGTC. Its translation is CASNTVSSGSHEQYV.

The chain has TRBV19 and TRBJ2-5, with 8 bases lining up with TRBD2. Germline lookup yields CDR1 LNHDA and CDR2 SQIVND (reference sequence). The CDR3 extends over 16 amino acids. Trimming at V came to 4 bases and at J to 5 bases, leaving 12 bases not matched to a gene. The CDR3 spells CASSTFSGVALETQYF. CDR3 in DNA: TGTGCCAGTAGTACCTTTAGCGGGGTCGCGCTGGAGACCCAGTACTTC. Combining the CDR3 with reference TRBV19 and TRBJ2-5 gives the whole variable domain DGGITQSPKYLFRKEGQNVTLSCEQNLNHDAMYWYRQDPGQGLRLIYYSQIVNDFQKGDIAEGYSVSREKKESFPLTVTSAQKNPTAFYLCASSTFSGVALETQYFGPGTRLLVL.